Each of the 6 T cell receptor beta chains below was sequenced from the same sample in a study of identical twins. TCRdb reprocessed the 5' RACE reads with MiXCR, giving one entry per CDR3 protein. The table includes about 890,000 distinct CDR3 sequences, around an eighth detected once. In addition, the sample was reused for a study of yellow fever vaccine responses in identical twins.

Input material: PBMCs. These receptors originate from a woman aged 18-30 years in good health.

The CDR3, as DNA: TGTGCCAGCAGCCAGCAGGGGAATGAGCAGTTCTTC. It yields the protein CASSQQGNEQFF. The chain is built from TRBV7-3 and TRBJ2-1; the D gene is possibly TRBD1 (6 bases). The germline CDR1 and CDR2 sequences are SGHTA and FQGTGA. This CDR3 region has 12 residues. V lost 5 bases and J 7 bases, leaving 9 bases between the germline ends.

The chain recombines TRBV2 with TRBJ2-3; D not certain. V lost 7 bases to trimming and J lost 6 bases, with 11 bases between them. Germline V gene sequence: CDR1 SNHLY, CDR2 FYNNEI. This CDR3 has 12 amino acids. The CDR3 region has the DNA TGTGCCAGCACTGGCAGGCCTGATACGCAGTATTTT. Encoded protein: CASTGRPDTQYF.

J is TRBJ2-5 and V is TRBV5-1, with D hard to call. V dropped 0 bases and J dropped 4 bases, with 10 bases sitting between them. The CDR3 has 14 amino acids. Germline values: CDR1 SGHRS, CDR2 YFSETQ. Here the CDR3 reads CASSLVGKRETQYF. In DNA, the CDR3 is TGCGCCAGCAGCTTGGTGGGGAAGAGAGAGACCCAGTACTTC.

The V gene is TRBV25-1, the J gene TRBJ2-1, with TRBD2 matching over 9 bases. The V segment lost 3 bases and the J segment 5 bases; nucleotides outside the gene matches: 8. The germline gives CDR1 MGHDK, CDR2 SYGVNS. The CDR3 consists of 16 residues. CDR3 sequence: CASSEAGAGGNNEQFF. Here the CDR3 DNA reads TGTGCCAGCAGTGAGGCTGGAGCGGGGGGTAACAATGAGCAGTTCTTC.

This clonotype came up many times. The CDR3 sequence: CASSPARQETQYF. Here the CDR3 DNA reads TGTGCCAGCTCACCAGCGAGGCAAGAGACCCAGTACTTC. The J gene is TRBJ2-5, the V gene TRBV18; D gene unclear. This CDR3 region has 13 residues. V gave up 2 bases and J gave up 2 bases, with 6 bases separating them. Germline CDR1 reads KGHSH; CDR2 reads LQKENI.

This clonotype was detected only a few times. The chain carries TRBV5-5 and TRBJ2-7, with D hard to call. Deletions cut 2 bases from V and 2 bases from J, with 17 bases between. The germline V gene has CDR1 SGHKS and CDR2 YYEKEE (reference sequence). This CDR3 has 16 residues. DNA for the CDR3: TGTGCCAGCAGCTTTGATGTGCAGGTCTCGACCTACGAGCAGTACTTC. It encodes CASSFDVQVSTYEQYF.